This passage covers 19 T cell receptor beta chains from one sample sequenced in a study. MiXCR, applied by TCRdb to the RT-PCR reads, yields one record per CDR3 protein. The table has 650,000 to 800,000 distinct CDR3 sequences, approximately 14% seen once. Source material: memory CD4+ T cells from blood. All receptors come from a female donor in good health, serving as a healthy control.

This clonotype was picked up many times. This sequence joins TRBV5-1 and TRBJ2-7; TRBD1 matches at 8 bases. CDR3 length: 14 amino acids. Germline V CDR1 and CDR2: SGHRS, YFSETQ. V gave up 3 bases and J gave up 0 bases; unmatched junction bases: 2. As DNA, the CDR3 is TGCGCCAGCAGCTCGGGACAGGACTCCTACGAGCAGTACTTC. Residues: CASSSGQDSYEQYF.

This clonotype was seen more than once but under ten times. V is TRBV13 and J is TRBJ2-1; D not certain. The CDR3 consists of 13 residues. From germline, CDR1 is PRHDT and CDR2 FYEKMQ (reference sequence). V was pared by 5 bases and J by 8 bases, with 13 bases between. DNA of the CDR3: TGTGCCAGCAGCCGGTCACTGCCCCATGAGCAGTTCTTC. Translated: CASSRSLPHEQFF.

CDR3 in DNA: TGTGCCAGCAGCTTAACTGTTGAGCAGTTCTTC. It yields the protein CASSLTVEQFF. The genes are TRBV11-1 and TRBJ2-1, with D uncertain. The CDR3 runs to 11 residues. The germline CDR1 and CDR2 sequences are SGHAT and FQDESV (reference sequence). The V end lost 2 bases, the J end lost 9 bases, and 5 bases lay between the germline ends.

This clonotype was recorded many times. This chain joins TRBV5-1 and TRBJ1-2; TRBD1 aligns across 12 bases. There are 15 residues in the CDR3. Germline V lookup: CDR1 SGHRS, CDR2 YFSETQ. V was pared by 4 bases and J by 4 bases, with 5 bases of the junction left unmatched. CDR3 nucleotide sequence: TGCGCCAGCAGCATCGGGACAGGGGGCCGCTATGGCTACACCTTC. Residues: CASSIGTGGRYGYTF.

V is TRBV29-1 and J is TRBJ2-2; 11 positions agree with TRBD1. This CDR3 spans 13 amino acids. Looked up from germline, CDR1 is SQVTM and CDR2 is ANQGSEA. The ends lost 7 bases at V and 4 bases at J; junction bases unmatched: 2. CDR3 sequence (DNA): TGCAGCGGCGGGACAGGGGGCACCGGGGAGCTGTTTTTT. Translating it yields CSGGTGGTGELFF.

V usage is TRBV3-1 and J usage is TRBJ1-2; TRBD1 agrees at 7 bases. V was clipped by 4 bases and J by 8 bases; unmatched bases: 10. Germline V CDR1 and CDR2: LGHDT, YNNKEL (reference sequence). This CDR3 comprises 14 residues. Here the CDR3 DNA reads TGTGCCAGCAGCCCTGCTGACAGGGAAGAAGGCTACACCTTC. This codes for CASSPADREEGYTF. The variable domain in full, completed from reference TRBV3-1 and TRBJ1-2, reads DTAVSQTPKYLVTQMGNDKSIKCEQNLGHDTMYWYKQDSKKFLKIMFSYNNKELIINETVPNRFSPKSPDKAHLNLHINSLELGDSAVYFCASSPADREEGYTFGSGTRLTVV.

The chain links TRBV5-1 to TRBJ2-7; 10 bases map to TRBD1. The CDR3 contains 16 residues. The germline V gene encodes CDR1 SGHRS and CDR2 YFSETQ. With 4 bases clipped from V and 6 bases from J, the junction kept 13 bases outside the gene matches. CDR3 bases: TGCGCCAGCAGCCCGAGCCCCGGGACAGGGGTCCGCGAGCAGTACTTC. Encoded protein: CASSPSPGTGVREQYF.

In its sample, this clonotype was seen many times. The chain employs TRBV7-6 and TRBJ1-2; TRBD1 aligns across 12 bases. Germline V gene lookup returns CDR1 SGHVS and CDR2 FNYEAQ. Germline trimming cut 3 bases from V and 4 bases from J; bases unmatched to any gene: 9. This CDR3 spans 17 amino acids. The CDR3 DNA is TGTGCCAGCAGCTTCCGGGACAGGGGGCCAGTTGGCTATGGCTACACCTTC. Amino acid sequence: CASSFRDRGPVGYGYTF.

This clonotype showed up many times. The chain links TRBV4-2 to TRBJ2-3; 10 nucleotides align to TRBD1. The CDR3 spans 15 residues. Per germline, CDR1 LGHNA and CDR2 YNFKEQ. J lost 1 base, V lost 5 bases, and 3 bases had no gene match. The CDR3 here is CASSSGTGGTDTQYF. For the CDR3, the DNA is TGTGCCAGCAGCTCCGGGACAGGGGGCACAGATACGCAGTATTTT.

Here the CDR3 DNA reads TGTGCCAGCAGCTTAGCCCCAAGGGACTTAGCCCTTCTTAGCACAGATACGCAGTATTTT. It encodes CASSLAPRDLALLSTDTQYF. V is TRBV7-9 and J is TRBJ2-3; a weak D match, TRBD2 (6 bases). Trimming left V 0 bases short and J 0 bases short, with 22 bases between. The CDR3 consists of 20 residues. CDR1 is SEHNR, CDR2 FQNEAQ, per germline (reference sequence). Combining the CDR3 with reference TRBV7-9 and TRBJ2-3 gives the whole variable domain DTGVSQNPRHKITKRGQNVTFRCDPISEHNRLYWYRQTLGQGPEFLTYFQNEAQLEKSRLLSDRFSAERPKGSFSTLEIQRTEQGDSAMYLCASSLAPRDLALLSTDTQYFGPGTRLTVL.

This clonotype was observed a few times. The J gene is TRBJ2-2, the V gene TRBV10-3, with D tentatively TRBD1 or TRBD2 (5 bases each). The CDR3 has 14 amino acids. V was cut by 6 bases and J by 2 bases, with 10 bases left in between. The germline V gene encodes CDR1 ENHRY and CDR2 SYGVKD. The CDR3 sequence: CAISPRDNTGELFF. The CDR3 DNA sequence: TGTGCCATCAGCCCCCGGGACAACACCGGGGAGCTGTTTTTT.

The chain joins TRBV3-1 to TRBJ2-1; perhaps TRBD2 as D (6 bases). The CDR3 contains 15 residues. The germline V gene encodes CDR1 LGHDT and CDR2 YNNKEL (reference sequence). The V end was cut by 6 bases, the J end by 6 bases, with 18 bases between. The CDR3 is CASSRDGTYSNEQFF. CDR3 DNA sequence: TGTGCCAGCAGTAGAGACGGGACTTATAGCAATGAGCAGTTCTTC.

This clonotype came up a few times. The J gene is TRBJ2-1, the V gene TRBV7-2; TRBD1 or TRBD2 may be the D gene (5 bases each). V lost 5 bases to trimming and J lost 1 base, with 15 bases between them. CDR3 length: 16 residues. CDR1 SGHTA and CDR2 FQGNSA come from the germline V gene. In nucleotides, the CDR3 is TGTGCCAGCAGCCGCCGGGACGCCTCTTCCTACAATGAGCAGTTCTTC. Translated: CASSRRDASSYNEQFF.

The chain is built from TRBV4-1 and TRBJ2-1; no definite D call. This CDR3 spans 16 amino acids. V gave up 1 base and J gave up 0 bases, with 10 bases separating them. Germline-derived CDR1 and CDR2 are MGHRA and YSYEKL. CDR3 DNA: TGCGCCAGCAGCCAAGTTGACCTAGTCTCCTACAATGAGCAGTTCTTC. Its protein is CASSQVDLVSYNEQFF.

This clonotype has a count of ten or more. This chain links TRBV10-3 with TRBJ2-7, with D tentatively TRBD1 (5 bases). V lost 6 bases to trimming and J lost 2 bases, with 11 bases between them. From germline, CDR1 is ENHRY and CDR2 SYGVKD. The CDR3 totals 13 residues. CDR3 in amino acids: CAISAQVPYEQYF. The DNA of the CDR3 is TGTGCCATCAGCGCACAGGTCCCCTACGAGCAGTACTTC.

This clonotype was detected many times. This chain connects TRBV29-1 to TRBJ1-2; 7 nucleotides match TRBD1. The CDR3 covers 11 residues. Trimming took 4 bases from V and 12 from J; bases not matched to a gene: 8. The germline CDR1 and CDR2 sequences are SQVTM and ANQGSEA. CDR3 amino acids: CSVAGTVKHTF. The CDR3 bases are TGCAGCGTTGCCGGGACAGTAAAGCACACCTTC.

The chain has TRBV7-9 and TRBJ2-1; 9 bases fit TRBD1. After removal of 4 bases from V and 5 bases from J, the junction contained 9 bases not matched to a gene. Germline CDR1 and CDR2: SEHNR and FQNEAQ (reference sequence). The CDR3 is made up of 16 amino acids. The CDR3 loop is CASSSSLDRGHNEQFF. The CDR3 DNA reads as TGTGCCAGCAGCTCCTCCTTGGACAGGGGTCACAATGAGCAGTTCTTC.

The chain joins TRBV28 to TRBJ2-7, with D perhaps given as TRBD1 or TRBD2 (5 bases each). CDR1 MDHEN and CDR2 SYDVKM come from the germline V gene. The CDR3 is 14 amino acids. V was pared by 5 bases and J by 2 bases, with 13 bases between. The CDR3 coding sequence is TGTGCCAGCAGTAGGGACGGTACTACCTACGAGCAGTACTTC. Protein: CASSRDGTTYEQYF.

This clonotype was seen a handful of times. The V gene is TRBV18, the J gene TRBJ1-4, with TRBD1 matching over 8 bases. The CDR3 length is 15 residues. After removal of 3 bases from V and 6 bases from J, the junction contained 6 bases not matched to a gene. Per germline, CDR1 KGHSH and CDR2 LQKENI. The CDR3 region has the DNA TGTGCCAGCTCACCGCTACAGGGGGAACATGAAAAACTGTTTTTT. Its translation is CASSPLQGEHEKLFF.